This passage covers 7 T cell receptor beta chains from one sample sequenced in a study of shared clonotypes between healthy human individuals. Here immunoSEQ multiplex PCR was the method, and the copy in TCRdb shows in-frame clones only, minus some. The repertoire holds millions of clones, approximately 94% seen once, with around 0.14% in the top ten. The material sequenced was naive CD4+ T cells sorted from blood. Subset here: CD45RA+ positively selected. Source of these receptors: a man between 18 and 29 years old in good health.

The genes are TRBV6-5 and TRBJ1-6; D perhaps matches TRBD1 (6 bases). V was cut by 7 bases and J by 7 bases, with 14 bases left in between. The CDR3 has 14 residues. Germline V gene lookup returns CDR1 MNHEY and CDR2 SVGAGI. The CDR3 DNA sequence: TGTGCCAGCACCCTAACAGGGAGGAATTCACCCCTCCACTTT. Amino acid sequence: CASTLTGRNSPLHF.

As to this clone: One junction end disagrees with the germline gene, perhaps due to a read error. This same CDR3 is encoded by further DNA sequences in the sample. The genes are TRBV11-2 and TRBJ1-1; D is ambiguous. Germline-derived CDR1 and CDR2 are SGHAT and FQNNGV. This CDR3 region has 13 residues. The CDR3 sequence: CASSLELNTEAFF. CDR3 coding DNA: TGCGCCAGCAGCTTAGAATTGAACACTGAAGCTTTCTTT. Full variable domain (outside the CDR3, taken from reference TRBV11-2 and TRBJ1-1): EAGVAQSPRYKIIEKRQSVAFWCNPISGHATLYWYQQILGQGPKLLIQFQNNGVVDDSQLPKDRFSAERLKGVDSTLKIQPAKLEDSAVYLCASSLELNTEAFFGQGTRLTVV.

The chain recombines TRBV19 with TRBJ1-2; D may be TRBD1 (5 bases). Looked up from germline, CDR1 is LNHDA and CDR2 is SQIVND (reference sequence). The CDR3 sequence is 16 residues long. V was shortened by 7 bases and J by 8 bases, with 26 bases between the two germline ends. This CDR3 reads CASNPRDLLLSGGYTF. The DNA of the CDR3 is TGTGCCAGTAACCCCAGGGACCTCCTATTGTCTGGGGGCTACACCTTC.

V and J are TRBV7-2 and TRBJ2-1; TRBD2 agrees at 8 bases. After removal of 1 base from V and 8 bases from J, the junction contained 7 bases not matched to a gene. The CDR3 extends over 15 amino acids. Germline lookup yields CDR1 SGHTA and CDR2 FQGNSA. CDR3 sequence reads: CASSLEGTRFDEQFF. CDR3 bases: TGTGCCAGCAGCTTAGAGGGGACTAGATTCGATGAGCAGTTCTTC.

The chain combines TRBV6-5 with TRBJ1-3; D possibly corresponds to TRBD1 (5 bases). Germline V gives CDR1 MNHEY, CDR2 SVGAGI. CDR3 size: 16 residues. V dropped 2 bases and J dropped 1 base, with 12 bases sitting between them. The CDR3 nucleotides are TGTGCCAGCAGTTACCGGGGCGAACTTTCTGGAAACACCATATATTTT. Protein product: CASSYRGELSGNTIYF.

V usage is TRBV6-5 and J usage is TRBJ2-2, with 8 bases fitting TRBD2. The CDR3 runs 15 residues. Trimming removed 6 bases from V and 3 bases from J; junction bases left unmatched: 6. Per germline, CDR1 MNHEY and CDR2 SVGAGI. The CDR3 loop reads CASSRGGPDTGELFF. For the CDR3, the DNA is TGTGCCAGCAGCCGGGGGGGGCCTGACACCGGGGAGCTGTTTTTT.

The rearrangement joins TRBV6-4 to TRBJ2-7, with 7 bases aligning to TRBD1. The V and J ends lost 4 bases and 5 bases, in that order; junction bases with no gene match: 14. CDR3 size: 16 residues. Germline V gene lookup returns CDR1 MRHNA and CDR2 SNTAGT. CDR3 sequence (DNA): TGTGCCAGCAGTGTTCCCCTAGACAGGGAGAAGCACGAGCAGTACTTC. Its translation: CASSVPLDREKHEQYF.